This is a list of T cell receptor beta chains from one sample in a study of T cells after yellow fever vaccination. MiXCR, run by TCRdb on the 5' RACE reads, gives a single entry per CDR3 protein. The table has about 360,000 distinct CDR3 sequences, 6.2% seen once. This sample comprised PBMCs, obtained 5 days after the yellow fever booster vaccination. The receptors derive from a man between 25 and 39 years old who received the YFV17D yellow fever vaccine. Both conserved end residues are part of each CDR3. Each record gives: clone size, D gene, J gene, V gene, CDR3 DNA, CDR3 protein. The D gene is left open where the match is weak. Clone size is shown for a subset of rows, as once, few, many or a class of expanded clone.

>NA|NA|TRBJ1-5|TRBV20-1
TGCAGTGCACGGACACCCAATCAGCCCCAGCATTTT
CSARTPNQPQHF
>NA|NA|TRBJ1-1|TRBV7-2
TGTGCCAGCAGCTTAGGGGTGACGAGCGAAGCTTTCTTT
CASSLGVTSEAFF
>once|TRBD1|TRBJ2-2|TRBV7-2
TGTGCCAGCAGGCCGACAGGGGCCGGCGGGGAGCTGTTTTTT
CASRPTGAGGELFF
>many|TRBD2|TRBJ2-3|TRBV24-1
TGTGCCACCAGCTCTCAGGCGGGAGCAGATACGCAGTATTTT
CATSSQAGADTQYF
>many|NA|TRBJ2-1|TRBV27
TGTGCCAGCAGAGGAGGGGACTCCTACAATGAGCAGTTCTTC
CASRGGDSYNEQFF
>few|TRBD2|TRBJ2-2|TRBV5-1
TGCGCCAGCAGCTCAACCGGACTAGCCAGCACCGGGGAGCTGTTTTTT
CASSSTGLASTGELFF
>many|NA|TRBJ2-7|TRBV7-2
TGTGCCAGCAGCTTAGATACAGGGAGGTCTTCCTACGAGCAGTACTTC
CASSLDTGRSSYEQYF
>NA|NA|TRBJ1-1|TRBV28
TGTGCCAGCAGTTCGACTCCCCGGGTAGCTTTCTTT
CASSSTPRVAFF
>NA|TRBD2|TRBJ2-2|TRBV4-2
TGTGCCAGCAGCCAAGGATGGGCTAGCGGGAGTTCCGGGGAGCTGTTTTTT
CASSQGWASGSSGELFF
>few|NA|TRBJ1-5|TRBV7-2
TGTGCCAGCAGCTCGACCAGCAATCAGCCCCAGCATTTT
CASSSTSNQPQHF
>few|TRBD1|TRBJ2-2|TRBV20-1
TGCAGCCTCGAAGGGCAGGGGGTAGTCGGGGAGCTGTTTTTT
CSLEGQGVVGELFF
>many|NA|TRBJ2-7|TRBV18
TGTGCCAGCTCACCAGGGCCGCGATACGAGCAGTACTTC
CASSPGPRYEQYF
>NA|NA|TRBJ1-2|TRBV6-1
TGTGCCAGCATCGGCGGGTCGGACTATGGCTACACCTTC
CASIGGSDYGYTF
>few|TRBD1|TRBJ1-2|TRBV12-3/TRBV12-4
TGTGCCAGCAGTTTTCAGGGGGGGCATGGCTACACCTTC
CASSFQGGHGYTF
>many|TRBD1|TRBJ2-2|TRBV7-2
TGTGCCAGCAGCTTGCACAGGGGGCAGTCCGGGGAGCTGTTTTTT
CASSLHRGQSGELFF
>NA|NA|TRBJ2-3|TRBV28
TGTGCCAGCAAGTCGGGCGGGAGCACAGATACGCAGTATTTT
CASKSGGSTDTQYF